The sequence of this TCR beta chain was determined in a study of cytomegalovirus exposure and HLA in healthy donors. Study context: In an earlier analysis, approximately 120 million unique TCR beta sequences were found from 150 million to 200 million T cells.

CDR1 and CDR2 from the germline V gene are SGHVS and FQNEAQ. The V end was cut by 5 bases, the J end by 4 bases, with 11 bases between. This CDR3 is built from 13 residues. PCR employed 60 Vbeta and 13 Jbeta primers. TCRdb's table, derived via immunoSEQ multiplex PCR, lists solely in-frame clones and lacks some. The sample has more than 140,000 clones, 60% to 80% seen once. The TCR sequence derives from a male donor in good health and CMV-seronegative. This chain links TRBV7-8 with TRBJ1-1; D unclear. The sample consisted of PBMCs. The CDR3 nucleotides are TGTGCCAGCAGCCCTCGGGGTAGCACTGAAGCTTTCTTT. It yields the protein CASSPRGSTEAFF.